The T cell receptor (beta chain) under discussion was sequenced for a study of shared clonotypes between healthy human individuals. Germline CDR1 and CDR2: SGDLS and YYNGEE. Trimming took 0 bases from V and 4 from J, leaving 14 bases between them. CDR3 length: 16 amino acids. The method was immunoSEQ multiplex PCR; TCRdb's version includes in-frame clones alone and lacks a portion of them. The sample records some 2,500,000 clones, 85% to 95% being singletons. There were no recent acute infections or vaccinations among the donors, who were healthy HIV-negative adults. CD4+ cells underwent separation, giving CD45RA+ naive and CD45RA-negative memory subsets.

This receptor was identified in a man between 18 and 29 years old in good health. Some clones in this sample may be carry-over from other donors' samples. Specimen: naive CD4+ T cells from PBMCs. The subset denotes: CD45RA+ positively selected. This chain links TRBV9 with TRBJ2-1, with D possibly matching TRBD1 (7 bases). The CDR3 coding sequence is TGTGCCAGCAGCGTAGAGCCAGGGGGGCAATACAATGAGCAGTTCTTC. As protein: CASSVEPGGQYNEQFF.